A selection of T cell receptor beta chains follows, all from one sample in a study of T cell repertoires in cytomegalovirus infection. TCRdb ran MiXCR on the reads and lists one entry per CDR3 protein. The table lists around 530,000 distinct CDR3 sequences, less than 30% of them singletons. The sample comprised PBMCs. The receptors here all came from a human donor in good health (CMV status not recorded). Some clones in this sample may be carry-over from other donors' samples. Each CDR3 is given with its conserved first and last residue.

j_call	v_call	cdr3_aa
TRBJ2-7	TRBV4-1	CASSQDTSGSYEQYF
TRBJ2-2	TRBV12-3/TRBV12-4	CASSLQSTGELFF
TRBJ2-5	TRBV14	CASRRSGPETQYF
TRBJ1-1	TRBV20-1	CSAPIAGVENGAFF
TRBJ1-4	TRBV6-2/TRBV6-3	CASSDGTATNEKLFF
TRBJ2-1	TRBV6-2/TRBV6-3	CASSYYGGRGNEQFF
TRBJ2-7	TRBV6-2/TRBV6-3	CASSTPLAGNYEQYF
TRBJ2-2	TRBV6-5	CASSTGLSSGPTNTGELFF
TRBJ1-3	TRBV7-2	CASSLGRGVGNTIYF
TRBJ1-2	TRBV19	CASSIGGGRGYTF
TRBJ2-3	TRBV6-1	CASSRDRGFTDTQYF
TRBJ1-3	TRBV28	CASSLVQGALLSGNTIYF
TRBJ2-7	TRBV6-2/TRBV6-3	CASPRREANYEQYF
TRBJ1-1	TRBV7-2	CASSLAYGADTEAFF
TRBJ2-1	TRBV12-3/TRBV12-4	CASTTAPGWNNEQFF
TRBJ2-1	TRBV20-1	CSASPFSGFRNEQFF
TRBJ1-2	TRBV7-2	CASSLTDRGGGYTF
TRBJ2-7	TRBV10-3	CAISASKSYEQYF
TRBJ2-5	TRBV29-1	CSVVLAGEAQYF
TRBJ2-2	TRBV29-1	CSVKTSGRGPTGELFF
TRBJ1-2	TRBV30	CAWREGGGYGYTF
TRBJ1-2	TRBV6-4	CASSESEGTDYGYTF
TRBJ2-1	TRBV5-6	CASSTVTGGNEQFF
TRBJ2-3	TRBV7-6	CASSLEASGRTDTQYF
TRBJ2-1	TRBV12-3/TRBV12-4	CASSLTPPGVYSYNEQFF
TRBJ2-1	TRBV6-5	CASSYLGGERGNEQFF
TRBJ2-3	TRBV30	CAWSVGPVQNTQYF
TRBJ2-1	TRBV24-1	CATSDTTGNRNEQFF
TRBJ1-2	TRBV11-2	CASSLRFPDSGYTF
TRBJ1-6	TRBV7-8	CASSFSTTSTLNSPLHF
TRBJ2-5	TRBV11-2	CASSLGLAGPLWETQYF
TRBJ2-2	TRBV27	CASSGTSGRAGELFF
TRBJ2-4	TRBV6-1	CASQRGKGADIQYF
TRBJ1-5	TRBV6-2/TRBV6-3	CASSWAGVNQPQHF
TRBJ1-3	TRBV7-2	CASSSTTTGTGFRNTIYF
TRBJ2-1	TRBV20-1	CSAFWTSGRSDEQFF
TRBJ1-6	TRBV12-3/TRBV12-4	CASTQTGINSPLHF
TRBJ2-7	TRBV6-6	CASSYSRLGKTYSYEQYF
TRBJ2-2	TRBV19	CASSIYGANTGELFF
TRBJ2-3	TRBV7-2	CASSLHSPTTDTQYF
TRBJ2-1	TRBV19	CASSNLAHSYNEQFF
TRBJ2-2	TRBV7-2	CASSSTMKPAGELFF
TRBJ1-1	TRBV6-1	CASHSGTLMNTEAFF
TRBJ2-4	TRBV7-2	CASSLDSGSGLAKNIQYF
TRBJ2-3	TRBV30	CAWSQKADTQYF
TRBJ2-3	TRBV27	CASSFIAGPPTDTQYF
TRBJ2-3	TRBV7-6	CASSLGSGSGSTDTQYF